The 32 T cell receptor beta chains below were found in one sample sequenced in a study of identical twins. MiXCR, applied by TCRdb to the 5' RACE reads, yields one record per CDR3 protein. The top ten clones hold about 0.4% of a sample with just under 550,000 distinct CDR3 sequences, roughly 15% of them seen once. These sequences were also reported in another study, on yellow fever vaccine responses in identical twins.

Sequenced material: CD4+ T cells sorted from blood. The receptors were gathered from a woman under 30 in good health.

V is TRBV10-3 and J is TRBJ2-7, with D possibly being TRBD2 (6 bases). CDR1 is ENHRY, CDR2 SYGVKD, per germline. This CDR3 is built from 14 residues. V gave up 2 bases and J gave up 5 bases, with 13 bases separating them. The CDR3 sequence: CAISEQVGGDEQYV. The CDR3 region has the DNA TGTGCCATCAGTGAGCAGGTGGGGGGTGACGAGCAGTACGTC.

The rearrangement joins TRBV12-3 or TRBV12-4 to TRBJ2-1; no reliable D call. V was clipped by 6 bases and J by 15 bases, with 18 bases between them. CDR3 size: 12 residues. The CDR3 DNA reads as TGTGCCAGCAGGGGATCTTCGCCCGTCTGGTTCTTC. Protein: CASRGSSPVWFF.

V is TRBV5-6 and J is TRBJ2-3; 12 positions match TRBD2. Germline loops: CDR1 SGHDT, CDR2 YYEEEE. The trim removed 0 bases at V and 6 bases at J, leaving 2 bases unmatched. There are 15 residues in the CDR3. CDR3 nucleotide sequence: TGTGCCAGCAGCTTGGGACTAGCGGGAGATGATACGCAGTATTTT. Translation gives CASSLGLAGDDTQYF.

There are many counts of this clonotype. The chain combines TRBV10-3 with TRBJ2-1, with 8 bases that match TRBD1. With 6 bases clipped from V and 5 bases from J, the junction kept 3 bases outside the gene matches. Looked up from germline, CDR1 is ENHRY and CDR2 is SYGVKD. The CDR3 is made up of 13 amino acids. CDR3 amino acids: CAIRDRENNEQFF. The CDR3 DNA reads TGTGCCATCAGGGACAGGGAAAACAATGAGCAGTTCTTC.

This rearrangement joins TRBV28 to TRBJ2-3; the match to TRBD1 covers 7 bases. With 5 bases clipped from V and 1 base from J, the junction kept 18 bases outside the gene matches. CDR1 is MDHEN, CDR2 SYDVKM, per germline. CDR3 length: 19 residues. The CDR3 DNA follows: TGTGCCAGCAGTCTCCCCGGGACAGACCTCTCGAGGGGCACAGATACGCAGTATTTT. As protein: CASSLPGTDLSRGTDTQYF.

The J gene is TRBJ2-1, the V gene TRBV29-1, with D possibly TRBD2 on 6 matching bases. This CDR3 is 15 amino acids long. Trimming took off 2 bases at V and 4 bases at J, with 15 bases between the two ends. From germline, CDR1 is SQVTM and CDR2 ANQGSEA. CDR3 in amino acids: CSVEWGVRRYNEQFF. Here the CDR3 DNA reads TGCAGCGTTGAATGGGGGGTTCGGAGGTACAATGAGCAGTTCTTC.

The chain has TRBV2 and TRBJ2-1; 9 bases agree with TRBD1. Trimming removed 6 bases from V and 5 bases from J; junction bases left unmatched: 8. Germline-derived CDR1 and CDR2 are SNHLY and FYNNEI. The CDR3 has 15 residues. CDR3 residues: CASRDRRQGDNEQFF. For the CDR3, the DNA is TGTGCCAGCAGGGACAGGCGACAGGGGGACAATGAGCAGTTCTTC.

The chain is built from TRBV3-1 and TRBJ2-2; 7 positions match TRBD2. CDR1 is LGHDT, CDR2 YNNKEL, per germline (reference sequence). The CDR3 contains 16 residues. V lost 5 bases and J lost 2; bases outside the gene matches: 8. In nucleotides, the CDR3 is TGTGCCAGCAGCGCCAAACCGGGAGGAAACACCGGGGAGCTGTTTTTT. Translated, it gives CASSAKPGGNTGELFF.

J is TRBJ2-5 and V is TRBV6-1, with D maybe TRBD1 (5 bases). Trimming removed 4 bases at V and 4 bases at J, with 19 bases between. The CDR3 is 16 residues long. The germline gives CDR1 MNHNS, CDR2 SASEGT. The CDR3 region has the DNA TGTGCCAGCAGTGCCCAGGGAATTGGCTTCGGAGAGACCCAGTACTTC. Amino acids: CASSAQGIGFGETQYF.

CDR3 sequence (DNA): TGTGCCGGCTACCTTAGCGCGCTGGAGGACACCGGGGAGCTGTTTTTT. Its protein is CAGYLSALEDTGELFF. The chain uses TRBV27 and TRBJ2-2, with D maybe TRBD2 (5 bases). Germline values: CDR1 MNHEY, CDR2 SMNVEV (reference sequence). CDR3 length: 16 residues. The V and J ends lost 11 bases and 3 bases respectively, with 22 bases between them.

This clonotype was recorded many times. This chain connects TRBV3-1 to TRBJ1-1; no clear D. The CDR3 runs to 11 residues. The V end was cut by 5 bases, the J end by 10 bases, with 11 bases between. CDR1 is LGHDT and CDR2 is YNNKEL in the germline V gene (reference sequence). The CDR3, as DNA: TGTGCCAGCAGCTTCGAAAATGGAGCTTTCTTT. Translated, it gives CASSFENGAFF.

This clonotype has just a few counts. The chain links TRBV2 to TRBJ2-2; D remains ambiguous. V shed 2 bases and J shed 7 bases, with 11 bases lying between them. Germline V lookup: CDR1 SNHLY, CDR2 FYNNEI. There are 14 residues in the CDR3. CDR3 nucleotide sequence: TGTGCCAGCAGTGAACAAGGGTACGGCGGGGAGCTGTTTTTT. This codes for CASSEQGYGGELFF.

The V and J genes are TRBV20-1 and TRBJ2-3; D may be TRBD1 or TRBD2 (6 bases each). The CDR3 sequence is 13 residues long. The V gene's germline CDR1 is DFQATT and CDR2 SNEGSKA (reference sequence). In DNA form, the CDR3 reads TGCACCGGACATTGGGGGGCCGAGGGTACGCAGTATTTT. This sequence encodes CTGHWGAEGTQYF.

This clonotype was observed a handful of times. The V gene is TRBV6-1, the J gene TRBJ1-2; no clear D gene. The V end lost 8 bases, the J end lost 5 bases, and 18 bases lay between the germline ends. The CDR3 is 14 residues long. From germline, CDR1 is MNHNS and CDR2 SASEGT. The CDR3 loop reads CASVASGYGYGYTF. The CDR3 DNA sequence: TGTGCCAGCGTCGCATCCGGGTATGGATATGGCTACACCTTC.

The chain joins TRBV24-1 to TRBJ2-1; the match to TRBD1 covers 8 bases. Germline trimming cut 2 bases from V and 0 bases from J; bases unmatched to any gene: 5. The germline V gene encodes CDR1 KGHDR and CDR2 SFDVKD. This CDR3 comprises 17 residues. The CDR3 is CATSDSDRVLSYNEQFF. Written as DNA, the CDR3 is TGTGCCACCAGTGATTCGGACAGGGTGCTCTCCTACAATGAGCAGTTCTTC.

This clonotype was observed at least ten times. V and J are TRBV20-1 and TRBJ2-1, with 13 bases matching TRBD2. Germline CDR1 and CDR2: DFQATT and SNEGSKA (reference sequence). V was clipped by 5 bases and J by 4 bases; unmatched bases: 5. This CDR3 region has 15 residues. The chain's CDR3 is CSAQGLAGVYNEQFF. The DNA for the CDR3 is TGCAGTGCTCAAGGACTAGCGGGAGTTTACAATGAGCAGTTCTTC.

The rearrangement joins TRBV20-1 to TRBJ2-1; either TRBD1 or TRBD2 may fit D (5 bases each). V lost 3 bases, J lost 0 bases, and 15 bases lay in between. There are 16 residues in the CDR3. CDR1 and CDR2 from the germline V gene are DFQATT and SNEGSKA (reference sequence). The CDR3 coding sequence is TGCAGTGCTAGGGGTCGGGGCGGAAGCTCCTACAATGAGCAGTTCTTC. Translated, it gives CSARGRGGSSYNEQFF.

At least ten counts were recorded for this clonotype. J is TRBJ1-1 and V is TRBV12-3 or TRBV12-4; D is undetermined. This CDR3 comprises 13 residues. Deletions cut 4 bases from V and 0 bases from J, with 6 bases between. The CDR3 here is CASSWQLNTEAFF. The CDR3 region has the DNA TGTGCCAGCAGTTGGCAGCTGAACACTGAAGCTTTCTTT.

This clonotype appeared a few times. This rearrangement joins TRBV11-2 to TRBJ2-1; D not certain. The CDR3 contains 14 residues. Per germline, CDR1 SGHAT and CDR2 FQNNGV. Between the trimmed V and J ends, which lost 3 bases and 7 bases, there was a span of 13 bases. CDR3 sequence reads: CASSLGRNSNEQFF. The CDR3 region has the DNA TGTGCCAGCAGCTTGGGTCGGAACAGTAATGAGCAGTTCTTC.

This clonotype has just a few counts. The CDR3 region has the DNA TGTGCCAGCAATCCTGCCGGGGCCTTCAATCAGCCCCAGCATTTT. This encodes CASNPAGAFNQPQHF. The gene calls are TRBV27 and TRBJ1-5; weak D call: TRBD1 (5 bases). This CDR3 contains 15 residues. Trimming pared 7 bases from V and 3 bases from J, leaving 16 bases between. Germline CDR1 and CDR2: MNHEY and SMNVEV (reference sequence).

V is TRBV20-1 and J is TRBJ2-5; tentative D call: TRBD2 (7 bases). This CDR3 spans 17 amino acids. The V end was cut by 0 bases, the J end by 2 bases, with 19 bases between. CDR1 is DFQATT and CDR2 is SNEGSKA in the germline V gene (reference sequence). CDR3 protein: CSARDRARRGGQETQYF. The CDR3 DNA is TGCAGTGCTAGAGATCGAGCCAGAAGGGGGGGTCAAGAGACCCAGTACTTC.

The J gene is TRBJ2-3, the V gene TRBV7-3; D ambiguous. CDR3 size: 14 residues. Between the trimmed V and J ends, which lost 5 bases and 0 bases, there was a span of 9 bases. Germline V gene lookup returns CDR1 SGHTA and CDR2 FQGTGA. Written as DNA, the CDR3 is TGTGCCAGCAGCCCGCGTTTCAGCACAGATACGCAGTATTTT. This sequence encodes CASSPRFSTDTQYF.

The sample holds a few counts of this clonotype. J is TRBJ1-6 and V is TRBV12-3 or TRBV12-4; the D gene is possibly TRBD1 (5 bases). V lost 4 bases and J lost 8, with 12 bases in between. The CDR3 loop spans 14 amino acids. DNA of the CDR3: TGTGCCAGCAGTTATACGGGGGGGTATTCACCCCTCCACTTT. Its protein product is CASSYTGGYSPLHF.

This clonotype was observed a few times. The rearrangement joins TRBV21-1 to TRBJ2-7; the DNA was not used to check the table's D call, TRBD2. TRBV21-1 is given as a pseudogene. The CDR3 contains 14 residues. CDR3 sequence reads: CATPAGVPSYEQYF. As DNA, the CDR3 is TGTGCCACTCCAGCGGGAGTCCCCTCCTACGAGCAGTACTTC.

The rearrangement joins TRBV12-3 or TRBV12-4 to TRBJ2-3; D possibly corresponds to TRBD1 (6 bases). V lost 5 bases, J lost 6 bases, and 18 bases lay in between. This CDR3 has 15 amino acids. This CDR3 is CASSPGRGIRDTQYF. The CDR3 coding sequence is TGTGCCAGCAGTCCCGGAAGGGGGATCAGGGATACGCAGTATTTT.

This clonotype has ten or more counts. This sequence joins TRBV12-3 or TRBV12-4 and TRBJ1-1; possibly TRBD1 for D (5 bases). V lost 3 bases, J lost 4 bases, and 9 bases lay in between. CDR3 length equals 13 residues. The CDR3 sequence is CASSFNRLTEAFF. The CDR3 DNA sequence: TGTGCCAGCAGTTTCAACAGGCTCACTGAAGCTTTCTTT.

This clonotype appeared a few times. The CDR3 sequence is CASSVGSGELFF. The CDR3 DNA is TGTGCCAGCAGTGTCGGGTCCGGGGAGCTGTTTTTT. The rearrangement joins TRBV2 to TRBJ2-2; no firm D call. The CDR3 runs to 12 residues. The V end was cut by 4 bases, the J end by 6 bases, with 6 bases between. Germline V gives CDR1 SNHLY, CDR2 FYNNEI.

This clonotype was seen a handful of times. The genes are TRBV10-3 and TRBJ2-5; 8 bases align to TRBD1. This CDR3 is built from 14 residues. The V segment lost 6 bases and the J segment 5 bases; nucleotides outside the gene matches: 8. The germline CDR1 and CDR2 sequences are ENHRY and SYGVKD. This CDR3 reads CAISPGQGRETQYF. The CDR3 DNA sequence: TGTGCCATCAGCCCAGGACAGGGACGGGAGACCCAGTACTTC.

This clonotype was seen a handful of times. The J gene is TRBJ2-1, the V gene TRBV12-3 or TRBV12-4, with 10 bases identical to TRBD1. The CDR3 sequence is 16 residues long. V shed 2 bases, J shed 8 bases, and the junction held 9 bases outside the gene matches. CDR3 nucleotide sequence: TGTGCCAGCAGTTTACCTTGGGACAGGGGTTCGGATGAGCAGTTCTTC. Residues: CASSLPWDRGSDEQFF.

CDR3 in DNA: TGTGCCAGCAGCCAAGGGGACCGCGATAATGAAAAACTGTTTTTT. Its translation: CASSQGDRDNEKLFF. This sequence joins TRBV3-1 and TRBJ1-4; tentative D call: TRBD1 (5 bases). Germline V gene lookup returns CDR1 LGHDT and CDR2 YNNKEL (reference sequence). The CDR3 is made up of 15 amino acids. Trimming removed 1 base at V and 4 bases at J, with 10 bases between.

This chain connects TRBV20-1 to TRBJ2-2; D not certain. The V end was cut by 4 bases, the J end by 0 bases, with 15 bases between. There are 16 residues in the CDR3. Germline CDR1 and CDR2: DFQATT and SNEGSKA (reference sequence). The CDR3 sequence is CSANDPRSSNTGELFF. In DNA, the CDR3 is TGCAGTGCTAACGACCCACGTTCTTCGAACACCGGGGAGCTGTTTTTT.

The V call is TRBV29-1, the J call TRBJ2-2; D perhaps matches TRBD1 (5 bases). CDR1 and CDR2 (germline): SQVTM, ANQGSEA. V lost 6 bases and J 2 bases, leaving 16 bases between the germline ends. This CDR3 has 15 residues. This CDR3 reads CSVNPTVSNTGELFF. The CDR3 DNA is TGCAGCGTCAACCCGACAGTTTCAAACACCGGGGAGCTGTTTTTT.